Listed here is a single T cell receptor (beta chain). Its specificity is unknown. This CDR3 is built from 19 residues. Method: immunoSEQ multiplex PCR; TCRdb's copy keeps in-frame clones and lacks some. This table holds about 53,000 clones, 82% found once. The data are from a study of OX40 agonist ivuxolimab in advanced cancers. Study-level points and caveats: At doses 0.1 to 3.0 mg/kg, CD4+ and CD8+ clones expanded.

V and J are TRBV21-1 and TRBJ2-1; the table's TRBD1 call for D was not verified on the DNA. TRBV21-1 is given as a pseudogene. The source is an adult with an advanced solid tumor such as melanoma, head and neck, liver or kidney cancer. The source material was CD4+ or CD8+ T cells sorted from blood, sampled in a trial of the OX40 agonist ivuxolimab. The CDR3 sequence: CASSKYVRMRGPHLNEQFF. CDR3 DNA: TGTGCCAGCAGCAAATATGTAAGGATGAGGGGGCCCCATCTCAATGAGCAGTTCTTC.